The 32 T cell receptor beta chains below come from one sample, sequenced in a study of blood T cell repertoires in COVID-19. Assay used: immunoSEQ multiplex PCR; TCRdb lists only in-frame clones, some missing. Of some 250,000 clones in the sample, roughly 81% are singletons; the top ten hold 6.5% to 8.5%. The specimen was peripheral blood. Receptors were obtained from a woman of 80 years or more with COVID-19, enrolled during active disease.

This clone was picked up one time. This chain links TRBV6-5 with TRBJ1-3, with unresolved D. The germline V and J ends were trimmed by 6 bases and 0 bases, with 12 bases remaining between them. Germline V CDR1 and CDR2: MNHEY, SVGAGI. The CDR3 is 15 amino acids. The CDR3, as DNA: TGTGCCAGCAGCCCCGCAGATCTCTCTGGAAACACCATATATTTT. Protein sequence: CASSPADLSGNTIYF.

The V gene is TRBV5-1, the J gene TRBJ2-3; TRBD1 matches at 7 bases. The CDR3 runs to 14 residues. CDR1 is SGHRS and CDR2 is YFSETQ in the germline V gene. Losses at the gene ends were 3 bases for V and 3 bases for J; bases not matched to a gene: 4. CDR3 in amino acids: CASSSGQPTDTQYF. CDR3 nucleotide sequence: TGCGCCAGCAGCTCGGGACAGCCAACAGATACGCAGTATTTT.

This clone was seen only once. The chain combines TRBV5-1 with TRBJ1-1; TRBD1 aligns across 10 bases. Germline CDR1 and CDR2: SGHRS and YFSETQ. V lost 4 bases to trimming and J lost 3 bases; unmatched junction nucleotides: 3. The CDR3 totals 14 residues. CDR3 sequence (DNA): TGCGCCAGCAGCCGACAGGGGGCGGACACTGAAGCTTTCTTT. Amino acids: CASSRQGADTEAFF.

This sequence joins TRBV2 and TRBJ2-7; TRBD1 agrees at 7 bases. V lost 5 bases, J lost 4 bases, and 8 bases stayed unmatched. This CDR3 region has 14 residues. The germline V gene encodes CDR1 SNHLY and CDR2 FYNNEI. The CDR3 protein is CASSRQGGPYEQYF. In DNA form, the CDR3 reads TGTGCCAGCAGTCGACAGGGCGGGCCGTACGAGCAGTACTTC.

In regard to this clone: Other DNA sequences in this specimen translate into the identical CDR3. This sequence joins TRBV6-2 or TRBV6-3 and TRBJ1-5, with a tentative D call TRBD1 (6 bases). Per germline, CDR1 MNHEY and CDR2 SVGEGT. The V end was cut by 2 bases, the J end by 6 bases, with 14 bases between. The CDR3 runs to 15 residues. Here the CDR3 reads CASSYVGGAGQPQHF. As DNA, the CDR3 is TGTGCCAGCAGTTACGTAGGGGGGGCTGGTCAGCCCCAGCATTTT.

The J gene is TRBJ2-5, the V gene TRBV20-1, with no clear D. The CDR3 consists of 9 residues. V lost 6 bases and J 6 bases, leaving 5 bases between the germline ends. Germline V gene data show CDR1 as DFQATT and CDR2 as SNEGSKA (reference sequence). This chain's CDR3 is CSAGKTQYF. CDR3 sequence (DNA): TGCAGTGCGGGCAAGACCCAGTACTTC.

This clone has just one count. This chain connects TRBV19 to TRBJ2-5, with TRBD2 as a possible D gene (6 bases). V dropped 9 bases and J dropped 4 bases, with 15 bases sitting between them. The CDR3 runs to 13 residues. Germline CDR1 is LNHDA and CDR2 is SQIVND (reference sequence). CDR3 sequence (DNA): TGTGCCAGCAGAGGGAGGCTGAGAGAGACCCAGTACTTC. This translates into CASRGRLRETQYF.

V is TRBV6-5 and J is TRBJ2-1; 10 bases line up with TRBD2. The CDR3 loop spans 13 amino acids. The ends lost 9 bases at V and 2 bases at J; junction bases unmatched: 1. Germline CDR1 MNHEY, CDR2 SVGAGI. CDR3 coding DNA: TGTGCCAGTGGACTAGCGGCCTACAATGAGCAGTTCTTC. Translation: CASGLAAYNEQFF.

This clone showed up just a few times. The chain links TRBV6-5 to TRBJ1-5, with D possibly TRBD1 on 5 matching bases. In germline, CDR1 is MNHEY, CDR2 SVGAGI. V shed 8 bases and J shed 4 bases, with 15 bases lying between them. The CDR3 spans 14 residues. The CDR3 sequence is CASDLAGFNQPQHF. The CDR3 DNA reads TGTGCCAGCGATTTGGCAGGGTTTAATCAGCCCCAGCATTTT.

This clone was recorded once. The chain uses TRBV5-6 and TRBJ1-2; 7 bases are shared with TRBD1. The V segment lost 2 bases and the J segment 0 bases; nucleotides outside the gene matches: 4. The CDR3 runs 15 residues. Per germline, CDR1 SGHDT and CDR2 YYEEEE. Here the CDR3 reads CASSFRQGTNYGYTF. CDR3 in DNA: TGTGCCAGCAGCTTTAGACAGGGTACTAACTATGGCTACACCTTC.

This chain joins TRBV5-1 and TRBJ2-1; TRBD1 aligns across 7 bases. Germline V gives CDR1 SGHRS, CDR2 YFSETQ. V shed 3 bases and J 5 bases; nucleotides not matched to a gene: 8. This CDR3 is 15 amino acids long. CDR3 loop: CASSYSGTAHNEQFF. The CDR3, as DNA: TGCGCCAGCAGCTACTCCGGGACAGCACACAATGAGCAGTTCTTC.

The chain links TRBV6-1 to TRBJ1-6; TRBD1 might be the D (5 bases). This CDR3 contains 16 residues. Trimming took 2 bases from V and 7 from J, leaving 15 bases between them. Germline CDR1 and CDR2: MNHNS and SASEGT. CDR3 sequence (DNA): TGTGCCAGCAGTGAAAACATGGCAGGGTGGAATTCACCCCTCCACTTT. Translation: CASSENMAGWNSPLHF.

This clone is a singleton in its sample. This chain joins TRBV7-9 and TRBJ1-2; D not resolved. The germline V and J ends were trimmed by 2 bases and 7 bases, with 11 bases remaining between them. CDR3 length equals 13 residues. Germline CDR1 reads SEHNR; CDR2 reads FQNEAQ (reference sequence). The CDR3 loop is CASSLIGGFGYTF. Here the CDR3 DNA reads TGTGCCAGCAGCTTAATCGGCGGGTTTGGCTACACCTTC.

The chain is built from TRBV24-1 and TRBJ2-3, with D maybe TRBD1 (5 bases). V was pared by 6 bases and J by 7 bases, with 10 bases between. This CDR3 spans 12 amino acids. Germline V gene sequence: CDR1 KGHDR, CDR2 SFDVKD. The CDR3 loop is CATSTGPNTQYF. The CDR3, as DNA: TGTGCCACCAGTACAGGTCCGAATACGCAGTATTTT.

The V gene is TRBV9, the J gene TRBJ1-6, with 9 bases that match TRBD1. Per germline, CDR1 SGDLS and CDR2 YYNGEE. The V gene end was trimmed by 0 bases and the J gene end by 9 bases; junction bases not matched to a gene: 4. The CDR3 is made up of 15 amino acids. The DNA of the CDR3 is TGTGCCAGCAGCGTAGACCCGGGACAGGGTTCACCCCTCCACTTT. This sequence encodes CASSVDPGQGSPLHF.

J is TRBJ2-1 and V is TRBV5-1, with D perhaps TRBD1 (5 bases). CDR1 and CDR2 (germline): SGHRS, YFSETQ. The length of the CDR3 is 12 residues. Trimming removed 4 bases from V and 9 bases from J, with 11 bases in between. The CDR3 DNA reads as TGCGCCAGCAGCCTGGTAGGGGTTGAGCAGTTCTTC. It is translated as CASSLVGVEQFF.

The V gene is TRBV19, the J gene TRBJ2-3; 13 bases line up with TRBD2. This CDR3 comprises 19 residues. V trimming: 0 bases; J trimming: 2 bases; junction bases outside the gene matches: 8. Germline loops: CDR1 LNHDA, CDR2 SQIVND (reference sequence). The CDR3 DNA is TGTGCCAGTAGTATAGATCTTCGGACTAGCGGGGGCCTCACAGATACGCAGTATTTT. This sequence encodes CASSIDLRTSGGLTDTQYF.

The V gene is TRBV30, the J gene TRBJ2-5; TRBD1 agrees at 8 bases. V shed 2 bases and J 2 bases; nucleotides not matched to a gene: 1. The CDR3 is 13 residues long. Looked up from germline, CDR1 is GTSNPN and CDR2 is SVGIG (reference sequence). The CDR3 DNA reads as TGTGCCTGGAGTTACAGGGGGCAAGAGACCCAGTACTTC. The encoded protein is CAWSYRGQETQYF.

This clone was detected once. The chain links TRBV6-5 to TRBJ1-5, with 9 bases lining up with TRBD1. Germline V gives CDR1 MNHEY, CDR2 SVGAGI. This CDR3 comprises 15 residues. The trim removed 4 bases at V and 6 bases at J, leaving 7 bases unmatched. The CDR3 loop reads CASSFSGTGFQPQHF. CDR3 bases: TGTGCCAGCAGTTTCTCCGGGACAGGGTTTCAGCCCCAGCATTTT.

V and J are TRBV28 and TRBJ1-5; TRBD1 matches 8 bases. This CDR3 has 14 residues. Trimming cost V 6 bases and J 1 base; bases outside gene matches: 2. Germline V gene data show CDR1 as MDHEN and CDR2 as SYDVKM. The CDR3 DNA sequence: TGTGCCAGCAGGCGACAGGGGAGCAATCAGCCCCAGCATTTT. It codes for CASRRQGSNQPQHF.

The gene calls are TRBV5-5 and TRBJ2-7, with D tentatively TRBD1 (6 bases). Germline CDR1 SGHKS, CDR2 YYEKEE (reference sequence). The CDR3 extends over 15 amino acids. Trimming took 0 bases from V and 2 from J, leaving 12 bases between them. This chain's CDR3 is CASSLEVGQPYEQYF. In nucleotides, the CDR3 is TGTGCCAGCAGCTTGGAAGTAGGACAGCCCTACGAGCAGTACTTC.

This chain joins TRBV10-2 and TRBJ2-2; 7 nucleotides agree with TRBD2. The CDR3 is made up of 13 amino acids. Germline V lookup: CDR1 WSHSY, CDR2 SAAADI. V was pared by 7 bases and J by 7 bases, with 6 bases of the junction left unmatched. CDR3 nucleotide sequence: TGCGCCAGCACGAGCGGACTAGACGGGGAGCTGTTTTTT. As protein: CASTSGLDGELFF.

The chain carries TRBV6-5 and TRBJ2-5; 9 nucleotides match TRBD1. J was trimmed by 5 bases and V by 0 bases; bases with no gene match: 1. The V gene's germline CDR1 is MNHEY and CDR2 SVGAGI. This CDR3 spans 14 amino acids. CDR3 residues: CASSYSDRGETQYF. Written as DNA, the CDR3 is TGTGCCAGCAGTTACTCCGACAGGGGGGAGACCCAGTACTTC.

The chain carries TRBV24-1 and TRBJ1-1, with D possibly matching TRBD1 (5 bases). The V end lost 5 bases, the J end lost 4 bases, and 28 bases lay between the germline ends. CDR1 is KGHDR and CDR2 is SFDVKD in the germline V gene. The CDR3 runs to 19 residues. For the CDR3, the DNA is TGTGCCACCAGTGTCGGGCAGGGTCTTAACCTCCCACCGGCCACTGAAGCTTTCTTT. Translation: CATSVGQGLNLPPATEAFF.

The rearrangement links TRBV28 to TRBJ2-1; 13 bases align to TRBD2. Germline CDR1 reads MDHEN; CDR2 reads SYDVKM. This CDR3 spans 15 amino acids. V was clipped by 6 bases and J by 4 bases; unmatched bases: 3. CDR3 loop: CASRLAGGPYNEQFF. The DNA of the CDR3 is TGTGCCAGCAGACTAGCGGGAGGGCCTTACAATGAGCAGTTCTTC.

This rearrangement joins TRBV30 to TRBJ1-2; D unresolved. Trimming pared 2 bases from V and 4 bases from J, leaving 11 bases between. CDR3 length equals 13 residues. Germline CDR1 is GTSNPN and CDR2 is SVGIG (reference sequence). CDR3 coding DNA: TGTGCCTGGAGTAGTGGCAGCGTCTATGGCTACACCTTC. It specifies CAWSSGSVYGYTF.

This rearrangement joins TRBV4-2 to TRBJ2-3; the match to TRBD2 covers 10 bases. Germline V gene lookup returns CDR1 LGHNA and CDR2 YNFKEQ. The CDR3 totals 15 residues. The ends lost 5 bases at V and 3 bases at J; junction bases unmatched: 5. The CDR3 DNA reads TGTGCCAGCAGCGTTGTAGCGGGGGGTACAGATACGCAGTATTTT. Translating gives CASSVVAGGTDTQYF.

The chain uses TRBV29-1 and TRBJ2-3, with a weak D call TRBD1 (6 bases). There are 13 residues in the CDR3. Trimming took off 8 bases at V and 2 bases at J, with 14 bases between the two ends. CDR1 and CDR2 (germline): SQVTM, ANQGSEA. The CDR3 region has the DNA TGCAGCATAAGGGGGATTACCACAGATACGCAGTATTTT. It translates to CSIRGITTDTQYF.

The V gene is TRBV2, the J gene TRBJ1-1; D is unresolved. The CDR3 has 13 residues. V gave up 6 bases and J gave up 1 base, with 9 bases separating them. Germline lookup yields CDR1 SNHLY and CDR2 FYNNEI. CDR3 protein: CASRGSANTEAFF. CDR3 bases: TGTGCCAGCAGGGGCTCGGCGAACACTGAAGCTTTCTTT. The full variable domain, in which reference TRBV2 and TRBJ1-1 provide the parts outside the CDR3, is EPEVTQTPSHQVTQMGQEVILRCVPISNHLYFYWYRQILGQKVEFLVSFYNNEISEKSEIFDDQFSVERPDGSNFTLKIRSTKLEDSAMYFCASRGSANTEAFFGQGTRLTVV.

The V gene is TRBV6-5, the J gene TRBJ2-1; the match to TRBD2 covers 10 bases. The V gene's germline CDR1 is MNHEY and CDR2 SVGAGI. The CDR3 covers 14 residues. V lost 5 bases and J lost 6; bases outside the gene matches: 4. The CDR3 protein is CASSPGLATNEQFF. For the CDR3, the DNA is TGTGCCAGCAGTCCGGGACTAGCGACCAATGAGCAGTTCTTC.

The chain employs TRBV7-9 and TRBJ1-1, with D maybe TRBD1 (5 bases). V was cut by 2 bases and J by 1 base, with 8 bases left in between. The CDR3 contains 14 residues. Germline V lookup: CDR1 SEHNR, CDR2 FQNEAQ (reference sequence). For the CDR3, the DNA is TGTGCCAGCAGCTTAAGACAGAAGAACACTGAAGCTTTCTTT. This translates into CASSLRQKNTEAFF.

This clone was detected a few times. The CDR3 sequence: CASSYSRLANEKLFF. CDR3 in DNA: TGTGCCAGCAGTTACTCGAGGTTGGCTAATGAAAAACTGTTTTTT. The V and J genes are TRBV6-5 and TRBJ1-4; D remains ambiguous. This CDR3 has 15 amino acids. The germline CDR1 and CDR2 sequences are MNHEY and SVGAGI. The V end was cut by 0 bases, the J end by 3 bases, with 8 bases between.